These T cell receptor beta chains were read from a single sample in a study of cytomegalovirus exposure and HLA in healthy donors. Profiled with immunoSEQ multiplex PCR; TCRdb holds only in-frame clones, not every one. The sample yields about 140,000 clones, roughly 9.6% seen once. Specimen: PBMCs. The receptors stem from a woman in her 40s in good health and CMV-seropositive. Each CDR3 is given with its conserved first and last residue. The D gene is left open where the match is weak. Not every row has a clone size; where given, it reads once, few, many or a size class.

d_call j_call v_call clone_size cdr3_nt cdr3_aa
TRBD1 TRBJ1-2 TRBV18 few TGTGCCAGCTCACCAGTGGGACAGTATGGCGGCACCTTC CASSPVGQYGGTF
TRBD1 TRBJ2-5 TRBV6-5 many TGTGCCAGCAGTTACGTTACAGGGGCCGGCGAGACCCAGTACTTC CASSYVTGAGETQYF
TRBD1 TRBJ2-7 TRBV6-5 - TGTGCCAGCAGTTCCCCGGGACAGGGGGCCTACGAGCAGTACTTC CASSSPGQGAYEQYF
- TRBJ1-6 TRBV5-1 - TGCGCCAGCAGCCAAACCCTCGGGACACCAAATAATTCACCCCTCCACTTT CASSQTLGTPNNSPLHF
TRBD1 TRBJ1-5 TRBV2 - TGTGCCAGCAGTGATCAGGGGGCTGATCAGCCCCAGCATTTT CASSDQGADQPQHF
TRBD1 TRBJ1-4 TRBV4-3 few TGCGCCAGCAGCCAAGATGGGTGGACAGGGGGGAATGAAAAACTGTTTTTT CASSQDGWTGGNEKLFF
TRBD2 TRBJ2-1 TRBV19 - TGTGCCAGTAGTACCTTAGCGGGGCGGACCTACAATGAGCAGTTCTTC CASSTLAGRTYNEQFF
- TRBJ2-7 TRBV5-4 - TGTGCCAGCAGCTTTACAGGGTACGAGCAGTACTTC CASSFTGYEQYF
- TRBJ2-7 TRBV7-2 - TGTGCCAGCAGCCTATTCTACGAGCAGTACTTC CASSLFYEQYF
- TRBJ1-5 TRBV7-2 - TGTGCCAGCAGCTTAGCCGGGTCAGGGCACCAGCCCCAGCATTTT CASSLAGSGHQPQHF
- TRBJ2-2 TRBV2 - TGTGCCAGCAGGACAGCGCCGAACACCGGGGAGCTGTTTTTT CASRTAPNTGELFF
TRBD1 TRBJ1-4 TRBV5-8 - TGTGCCAGCAGTTTTGGACAGGGGGCTGAAAAACTGTTTTTT CASSFGQGAEKLFF
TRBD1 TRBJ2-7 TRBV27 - TGTGCCAGCAGGGGGACAGGGGGGAACGAGCAGTACTTC CASRGTGGNEQYF
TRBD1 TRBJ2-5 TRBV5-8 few TGTGCCAGCAGGCATCTCGACAGGGGAGAGACCCAGTACTTC CASRHLDRGETQYF
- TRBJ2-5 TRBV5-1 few TGCGCCAGCAGCTTGGGGGGCCCGGTCACCCAGTACTTC CASSLGGPVTQYF
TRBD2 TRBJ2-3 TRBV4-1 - TGCGCCAGCAGCCAAGAGGTCGGGGCTAGCGGGGGGAAAAGAGGTACGCAGTATTTT CASSQEVGASGGKRGTQYF
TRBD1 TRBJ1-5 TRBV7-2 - TGTGCCAGCAGCTTAGCAGCGCAGGGGGATCAGCCCCAGCATTTT CASSLAAQGDQPQHF
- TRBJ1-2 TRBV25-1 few TGTGCCAGCAGTGTCTTCTATGGCTACACCTTC CASSVFYGYTF
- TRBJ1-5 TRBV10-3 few TGTGCCATCAGTGAGCAACTGAATAGCAATCAGCCCCAGCATTTT CAISEQLNSNQPQHF
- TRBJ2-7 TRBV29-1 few TGCAGCGTTTCCACAGGACCCTACGAGCAGTACTTC CSVSTGPYEQYF
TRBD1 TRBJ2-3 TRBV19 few TGTGCCAGCAATTCCTTGGGGGTAGGGGGCTCGGGAGATACGCAGTATTTT CASNSLGVGGSGDTQYF
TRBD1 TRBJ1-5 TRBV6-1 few TGTGCCAGCAGTCCGGGACAGGGGGCCAGTCAGCCCCAGCATTTT CASSPGQGASQPQHF
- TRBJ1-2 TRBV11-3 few TGTGCCAGCAGCTCGGCTTTAGGCAGGGGCTCTAACTATGGCTACACCTTC CASSSALGRGSNYGYTF
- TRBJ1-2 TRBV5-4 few TGTGCCAGCAGCCTGCGGCCAGAAACCTTCTATGGCTACACCTTC CASSLRPETFYGYTF
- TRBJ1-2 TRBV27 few TGTGCCAGCAGGGCAACAGTTGACTATGGCTACACCTTC CASRATVDYGYTF
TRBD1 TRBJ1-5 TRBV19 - TGTGCCAGTAAAGGGACAGAAATGGGGCCCCAGCATTTT CASKGTEMGPQHF
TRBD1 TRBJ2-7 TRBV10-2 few TGCGCCAGCAGTTGGACAGGGGACTCCTACGAGCAGTACTTC CASSWTGDSYEQYF
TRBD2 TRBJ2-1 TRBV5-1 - TGCGCCAGCAGCTTGATTACGGGGGGGATTTATGAGCAGTTCTTC CASSLITGGIYEQFF